A selection of T cell receptor beta chains follows, all from one sample in a study of T cells after yellow fever vaccination. TCRdb redid the calling of the 5' RACE reads with MiXCR, one entry per CDR3 protein. The sample contains around 300,000 distinct CDR3 sequences, approximately 4% of which appear only once. The specimen comprised PBMCs, sampled 5 days after the yellow fever booster vaccination. These TCRs come from a man younger than 30 who received the YFV17D yellow fever vaccine. Both conserved end residues are part of each CDR3. D genes are given only for firm matches. Clone size, where shown, is once, few, many, or a class for clones that have expanded.

d_call j_call clone_size v_call cdr3_length cdr3_aa cdr3_nt
- TRBJ2-1 many TRBV5-1 16 CASSQDPGHGYNEQFF TGCGCCAGCAGCCAGGATCCGGGACATGGGTACAATGAGCAGTTCTTC
- TRBJ1-5 many TRBV30 15 CAWSTDTGLNQPQHF TGTGCCTGGAGTACAGATACAGGGCTCAATCAGCCCCAGCATTTT
TRBD2 TRBJ2-5 - TRBV12-3/TRBV12-4 15 CASSPIAGGRETQYF TGTGCCAGCAGTCCAATAGCGGGGGGACGGGAGACCCAGTACTTC
- TRBJ2-1 - TRBV11-2 15 CASSSIQVLSPFRFF TGTGCCAGCAGCTCCATCCAGGTCCTCTCGCCCTTTCGGTTCTTC
TRBD1 TRBJ2-5 few TRBV20-1 12 CSAMAGGETQYF TGCAGTGCTATGGCAGGGGGAGAGACCCAGTACTTC
- TRBJ2-3 - TRBV6-5 15 CASSYSGGLGNTQYF TGTGCCAGCAGTTACTCGGGGGGGCTTGGGAATACGCAGTATTTT
- TRBJ1-5 - TRBV10-3 13 CAIRGASNQPQHF TGTGCCATCAGGGGGGCGAGCAATCAGCCCCAGCATTTT
TRBD2 TRBJ2-3 few TRBV7-2 16 CASSLGYRGGKDTQYF TGTGCCAGCAGCTTAGGTTACCGGGGGGGCAAAGATACGCAGTATTTT
- TRBJ1-1 - TRBV20-1 14 CSARERTFNTEAFF TGCAGTGCTAGAGAAAGGACCTTTAACACTGAAGCTTTCTTT
TRBD1 TRBJ2-3 - TRBV5-1 16 CASSFQDRGYRDTQYF TGCGCCAGCAGCTTCCAGGACAGGGGTTACAGAGATACGCAGTATTTT
- TRBJ2-3 - TRBV25-1 15 CASSESGVSTDTQYF TGTGCCAGCAGTGAATCTGGGGTTAGCACAGATACGCAGTATTTT
- TRBJ1-1 many TRBV6-5 12 CASSAMNTEAFF TGTGCCAGCAGTGCCATGAACACTGAAGCTTTCTTT
- TRBJ2-3 few TRBV5-1 14 CASSSDHYTDTQYF TGCGCCAGCAGCTCCGACCACTACACAGATACGCAGTATTTT
TRBD1 TRBJ2-3 many TRBV12-3/TRBV12-4 16 CASSAGDRESTDTQYF TGTGCCAGCAGTGCCGGAGACAGGGAGAGCACAGATACGCAGTATTTT
- TRBJ2-7 - TRBV12-3/TRBV12-4 12 CASRSAGHEQYF TGTGCCAGCAGGTCCGCGGGCCACGAGCAGTACTTC
- TRBJ1-1 few TRBV29-1 12 CSVGTWNTEAFF TGCAGCGTGGGGACCTGGAACACTGAAGCTTTCTTT
TRBD2 TRBJ2-1 few TRBV20-1 14 CSAGGRGGFNEQFF TGCAGTGCAGGTGGGAGGGGAGGTTTCAATGAGCAGTTCTTC
TRBD1 TRBJ2-5 few TRBV6-5 18 CASSVVRDRVLLQETQYF TGTGCCAGCAGTGTGGTCCGGGACAGGGTTCTCCTACAAGAGACCCAGTACTTC
- TRBJ2-2 - TRBV7-9 15 CASSRDHGPSGELFF TGTGCCAGCAGCCGAGACCATGGGCCGTCCGGGGAGCTGTTTTTT
TRBD1 TRBJ2-3 many TRBV7-7 13 CASGTGGADTQYF TGTGCCAGCGGGACAGGGGGGGCAGATACGCAGTATTTT
- TRBJ2-5 many TRBV7-2 15 CASSPSPGTPETQYF TGTGCCAGCAGCCCGTCCCCCGGGACACCCGAGACCCAGTACTTC
- TRBJ2-3 few TRBV28 14 CASSFIGAADTQYF TGTGCCAGCAGTTTCATAGGGGCGGCAGATACGCAGTATTTT
- TRBJ1-5 - TRBV18 14 CASSQARGNQPQHF TGTGCCAGCTCACAGGCGCGGGGTAATCAGCCCCAGCATTTT
- TRBJ2-2 - TRBV18 14 CASSPLFRAGELFF TGTGCCAGCTCACCACTGTTCAGGGCCGGGGAGCTGTTTTTT
- TRBJ2-1 - TRBV29-1 10 CSVGAYEQFF TGCAGCGTTGGAGCCTATGAGCAGTTCTTC
TRBD1 TRBJ2-6 many TRBV11-2 19 CASSRYRTGAPSGANVLTF TGTGCCAGCAGCCGCTACAGGACAGGGGCCCCTTCTGGGGCCAACGTCCTGACTTTC
TRBD2 TRBJ2-5 - TRBV6-5 13 CASTGGGRETQYF TGTGCCAGCACGGGAGGGGGGCGGGAGACCCAGTACTTC
- TRBJ1-1 - TRBV10-1 16 CASTDPLKGRVTEAFF TGCGCCAGCACCGACCCACTGAAGGGCAGGGTCACTGAAGCTTTCTTT
- TRBJ2-2 many TRBV5-1 15 CASSTTQTNTGELFF TGCGCCAGCAGTACGACACAGACCAACACCGGGGAGCTGTTTTTT
- TRBJ1-5 few TRBV12-3/TRBV12-4 17 CASSPGGNTYSNQPQHF TGTGCCAGCTCCCCCGGGGGCAACACTTATAGCAATCAGCCCCAGCATTTT
- TRBJ2-5 few TRBV2 12 CASSVYPETQYF TGTGCCAGCAGTGTTTATCCGGAGACCCAGTACTTC
- TRBJ1-2 - TRBV20-1 12 CSAPTVSHGYTF TGCAGTGCGCCGACGGTTAGCCATGGCTACACCTTC
- TRBJ1-3 few TRBV4-2 17 CASSQERGRYSGNTIYF TGTGCCAGCAGCCAAGAGAGGGGCCGGTACTCTGGAAACACCATATATTTT
- TRBJ2-3 - TRBV7-2 14 CASSPRASTDTQYF TGTGCCAGCAGCCCCAGGGCTAGCACAGATACGCAGTATTTT
- TRBJ2-5 many TRBV11-2 15 CASSLGWDGAETQYF TGTGCCAGCAGCTTAGGTTGGGACGGGGCAGAGACCCAGTACTTC
- TRBJ1-2 few TRBV20-1 14 CSAEVRGLGYGYTF TGCAGTGCCGAAGTAAGGGGCTTGGGCTATGGCTACACCTTC
- TRBJ2-2 - TRBV4-3 17 CASSQDPPRTNTGELFF TGCGCCAGCAGCCAAGATCCCCCGAGGACGAACACCGGGGAGCTGTTTTTT
- TRBJ1-1 few TRBV7-2 16 CASSLGRPGQNTEAFF TGTGCCAGCAGCTTAGGTCGGCCAGGCCAGAACACTGAAGCTTTCTTT
- TRBJ1-2 - TRBV9 12 CASSQGGHGYTF TGTGCCAGCAGCCAAGGGGGACATGGCTACACCTTC
TRBD2 TRBJ2-1 - TRBV14 15 CASSQDTSGPWKQFF TGTGCCAGCAGCCAAGATACTAGCGGGCCCTGGAAGCAGTTCTTC
- TRBJ2-5 many TRBV19 13 CASIGKTQETQYF TGTGCCAGTATCGGGAAAACACAAGAGACCCAGTACTTC
- TRBJ2-7 many TRBV20-1 12 CSAAGSSYEQYF TGCAGTGCCGCGGGGAGCTCCTACGAGCAGTACTTC
- TRBJ2-5 many TRBV7-2 13 CATAGHLQETQYF TGTGCCACGGCGGGGCACCTCCAAGAGACCCAGTACTTC
- TRBJ2-4 - TRBV7-2 13 CASSLWEGDIQYF TGTGCCAGCAGCTTATGGGAAGGGGACATTCAGTACTTC
TRBD1 TRBJ1-4 - TRBV4-1 22 CASSQEVVEPGTGWTRGEKLFF TGCGCCAGCAGCCAAGAAGTAGTCGAGCCCGGGACAGGATGGACACGTGGGGAAAAACTGTTTTTT